The 20 T cell receptor beta chains in this list originate from one sample, sequenced in a study of cytotoxic CD8 clonotypes in ibrutinib-treated CLL. Using immunoSEQ multiplex PCR, the repertoire was profiled, and TCRdb retains in-frame clones only, with some absent. The table records about 300,000 clones, over 60% of them present only once. Sample: PBMCs, taken after 36 months of ibrutinib treatment. The origin of the receptors is a human donor with chronic lymphocytic leukemia.

This chain uses TRBV28 with TRBJ2-7; 11 nucleotides align to TRBD2. V dropped 3 bases and J dropped 6; count of bases not matched to a gene: 7. The germline CDR1 and CDR2 sequences are MDHEN and SYDVKM. The CDR3 is 15 amino acids. The CDR3 spells CASSFILAGVGEQYF. DNA for the CDR3: TGTGCCAGCAGTTTCATACTAGCGGGAGTCGGCGAGCAGTACTTC. The full variable domain, in which reference TRBV28 and TRBJ2-7 provide the parts outside the CDR3, is DVKVTQSSRYLVKRTGEKVFLECVQDMDHENMFWYRQDPGLGLRLIYFSYDVKMKEKGDIPEGYSVSREKKERFSLILESASTNQTSMYLCASSFILAGVGEQYFGPGTRLTVT.

The chain carries TRBV9 and TRBJ2-7, with D uncertain. The ends were cut back, 0 bases at V and 6 bases at J, with 10 bases in the middle. Germline loops: CDR1 SGDLS, CDR2 YYNGEE. The length of the CDR3 is 13 residues. This CDR3 is CASSVDHITEQYF. Here the CDR3 DNA reads TGTGCCAGCAGCGTAGACCATATAACCGAGCAGTACTTC.

The V gene is TRBV28, the J gene TRBJ1-2; 9 nucleotides match TRBD1. The length of the CDR3 is 13 residues. With 5 bases clipped from V and 5 bases from J, the junction kept 3 bases outside the gene matches. CDR1 is MDHEN, CDR2 SYDVKM, per germline. This chain's CDR3 is CASSAGTGYGYTF. DNA of the CDR3: TGTGCCAGCAGTGCGGGGACAGGGTATGGCTACACCTTC.

The table lists this clone with a few counts. The CDR3 DNA follows: TGTGCTAGTGAGCTGCGGGGAAAAGCTTTCTTT. Translated: CASELRGKAFF. The chain uses TRBV12-5 and TRBJ1-1; D uncertain. V was pared by 7 bases and J by 9 bases, with 12 bases between. The CDR3 runs 11 residues. CDR1 LGHNT and CDR2 FRNRAP come from the germline V gene.

The chain has TRBV28 and TRBJ2-7; TRBD2 might be the D (7 bases). CDR1 is MDHEN and CDR2 is SYDVKM in the germline V gene. CDR3 length: 14 residues. Trimming left V 6 bases short and J 4 bases short, with 16 bases between. In DNA form, the CDR3 reads TGTGCCAGCAGGCTCGACAGGACTAGATACGAGCAGTACTTC. It is translated as CASRLDRTRYEQYF.

The chain links TRBV7-9 to TRBJ2-7, with a tentative D call TRBD1 (5 bases). V gave up 5 bases and J gave up 3 bases, with 14 bases separating them. The CDR3 has 14 amino acids. Germline assignment: CDR1 SEHNR and CDR2 FQNEAQ (reference sequence). DNA of the CDR3: TGTGCCAGCAGCCCCAGGGCACCAAGCTACGAGCAGTACTTC. Translating gives CASSPRAPSYEQYF.

The J gene is TRBJ2-7, the V gene TRBV6-6, with 7 bases that match TRBD1. The germline CDR1 and CDR2 sequences are MNHNY and SVGAGI (reference sequence). The length of the CDR3 is 13 residues. With V trimmed by 5 bases and J by 3 bases, 4 bases remained unmatched. The CDR3 DNA follows: TGTGCCAGCAGTCCTGGACAGGACTACGAGCAGTACTTC. It specifies CASSPGQDYEQYF.

In DNA, the CDR3 is TGCGCCAGCAGCCGCCCGGGTAGTGGACTCGAGCAGTACTTC. Residues: CASSRPGSGLEQYF. The chain has TRBV4-1 and TRBJ2-7; D is perhaps TRBD2 (5 bases). V lost 4 bases and J lost 6, with 16 bases in between. The CDR3 has 14 residues. Germline V CDR1 and CDR2: MGHRA, YSYEKL.

J is TRBJ2-7 and V is TRBV5-1; D may correspond to TRBD1 or TRBD2 (5 bases each). The CDR3 spans 12 residues. Germline CDR1 and CDR2: SGHRS and YFSETQ. V was trimmed by 3 bases and J by 7 bases, leaving 11 bases between them. For the CDR3, the DNA is TGCGCCAGCAGCTGGACGGGACGGGAGCAGTACTTC. Amino acid sequence: CASSWTGREQYF.

The rearrangement links TRBV10-2 to TRBJ2-7; no clear D. Germline values: CDR1 WSHSY, CDR2 SAAADI. CDR3 length: 14 amino acids. Trimming took off 2 bases at V and 6 bases at J, with 14 bases between the two ends. The CDR3 loop reads CASSEAGRVVEQYF. The CDR3 coding sequence is TGCGCCAGCAGTGAGGCCGGTAGGGTCGTCGAGCAGTACTTC.

The CDR3 protein is CASSPHRVGYGYTF. CDR3 nucleotides: TGTGCCAGCAGCCCACACAGGGTAGGGTATGGCTACACCTTC. The chain is built from TRBV14 and TRBJ1-2; possibly TRBD1 for D (6 bases). The CDR3 is 14 amino acids. Germline V lookup: CDR1 SGHDN, CDR2 FVKESK. V was cut by 4 bases and J by 5 bases, with 14 bases left in between.

The chain couples TRBV6-5 to TRBJ1-2; no firm D call. The CDR3 runs 14 residues. The germline V and J ends were trimmed by 0 bases and 1 base, with 6 bases remaining between them. Germline CDR1 is MNHEY and CDR2 is SVGAGI. Written as DNA, the CDR3 is TGTGCCAGCAGTTACTCGACTTATAACTATGGCTACACCTTC. It specifies CASSYSTYNYGYTF.

The CDR3 sequence is CASSVGTRETQYF. CDR3 bases: TGTGCCAGCAGCGTAGGAACTAGAGAGACCCAGTACTTC. V is TRBV9 and J is TRBJ2-5, with a weak D call TRBD2 (5 bases). Trimming took 0 bases from V and 4 from J, leaving 7 bases between them. The CDR3 has 13 residues. Germline V gives CDR1 SGDLS, CDR2 YYNGEE.

V gene TRBV9 combines with J gene TRBJ2-5; 15 nucleotides match TRBD2. This CDR3 is built from 16 residues. With V trimmed by 4 bases and J by 5 bases, 6 bases remained unmatched. From germline, CDR1 is SGDLS and CDR2 YYNGEE. In DNA form, the CDR3 reads TGTGCCAGCAGCCCGGGGACTAGCGGGGGGCCGGAGACCCAGTACTTC. Translating it yields CASSPGTSGGPETQYF.

The chain is built from TRBV7-8 and TRBJ2-5; 12 bases map to TRBD2. Trimming cost V 2 bases and J 5 bases; bases outside gene matches: 6. Looked up from germline, CDR1 is SGHVS and CDR2 is FQNEAQ. The CDR3 consists of 16 residues. CDR3 protein: CASSLPRLAGVETQYF. The CDR3 region has the DNA TGTGCCAGCAGCTTACCAAGACTAGCGGGAGTGGAGACCCAGTACTTC. Full variable domain (outside the CDR3, taken from reference TRBV7-8 and TRBJ2-5): GAGVSQSPRYKVAKRGQDVALRCDPISGHVSLFWYQQALGQGPEFLTYFQNEAQLDKSGLPSDRFFAERPEGSVSTLKIQRTQQEDSAVYLCASSLPRLAGVETQYFGPGTRLLVL.

The genes are TRBV29-1 and TRBJ1-1; TRBD1 matches at 7 bases. CDR1 and CDR2 (germline): SQVTM, ANQGSEA. J gave up 8 bases and V 5 bases, and 11 bases lay outside the gene matches. The CDR3 totals 13 residues. CDR3 in DNA: TGCAGCGTTTCCAGACAGGGCCCTCGGGAAGCTTTCTTT. This encodes CSVSRQGPREAFF.

The V and J genes are TRBV5-4 and TRBJ2-5; D gene uncertain. Germline V lookup: CDR1 SGHNT, CDR2 YYREEE (reference sequence). CDR3 length equals 14 residues. V was trimmed by 2 bases and J by 2 bases, leaving 10 bases between them. For the CDR3, the DNA is TGTGCCAGCAGCTTAGCCAGCCTTCAAGAGACCCAGTACTTC. It encodes CASSLASLQETQYF.

The chain has TRBV10-3 and TRBJ2-1; 12 positions match TRBD2. The CDR3 has 15 residues. V trimming: 5 bases; J trimming: 8 bases; junction bases outside the gene matches: 7. In germline, CDR1 is ENHRY, CDR2 SYGVKD. The CDR3 loop reads CAISKLAGGCDEQFF. CDR3 DNA sequence: TGTGCCATCAGTAAACTAGCGGGAGGCTGTGATGAGCAGTTCTTC.

In this sample, this clone turned up a few times. This specimen includes other DNA sequences encoding the same CDR3. V and J are TRBV19 and TRBJ2-7, with 8 nucleotides matching TRBD1. Germline lookup yields CDR1 LNHDA and CDR2 SQIVND (reference sequence). With 6 bases clipped from V and 2 bases from J, the junction kept 6 bases outside the gene matches. This CDR3 comprises 14 residues. CDR3 amino acids: CASSAGTGAYEQYF. Here the CDR3 DNA reads TGTGCCAGTAGCGCCGGGACAGGTGCCTACGAGCAGTACTTC.

The chain links TRBV5-4 to TRBJ2-6, with D tentatively TRBD2 (7 bases). The CDR3 extends over 15 amino acids. Trimming left V 4 bases short and J 0 bases short, with 8 bases between. The germline V gene encodes CDR1 SGHNT and CDR2 YYREEE (reference sequence). The CDR3 DNA follows: TGTGCCAGCAGCGGGGGGGCCTCTGGGGCCAACGTCCTGACTTTC. Residues: CASSGGASGANVLTF.